This is a list of T cell receptor beta chains from one sample in a study of shared clonotypes between healthy human individuals. The repertoire was sequenced with immunoSEQ multiplex PCR; TCRdb's copy has only in-frame clones and lacks some. The table lists roughly 2.6 million clones, approximately 92% of them singletons. The sample consisted of naive CD4+ T cells sorted from blood. These receptors all come from a young man in good health. CDR3s include the opening cysteine and the closing phenylalanine or tryptophan. A D gene is named only where the DNA matches it firmly. The size entry is marked missing in some rows and otherwise reads once, few, many or a size class.

v_gene,j_gene,abundance,d_gene,CDR3aa,CDR3nt
TRBV10-3,TRBJ2-5,.,TRBD2,CAINQGTSGAGRYF,TGTGCCATCAACCAAGGGACTAGCGGGGCGGGTAGGTACTTC
TRBV21-1,TRBJ2-1,once,.,CASSKALSSGKLSYNEQFF,TGTGCCAGCAGCAAAGCGCTTTCTAGCGGGAAACTCTCCTACAATGAGCAGTTCTTC
TRBV7-2,TRBJ1-3,.,TRBD1,CASSLDRGRLGNTIYF,TGTGCCAGCAGCTTAGACAGGGGGCGTTTAGGAAACACCATATATTTT
TRBV10-3,TRBJ2-3,.,.,CAISLGDTQYF,TGTGCCATATCCCTCGGGGATACGCAGTATTTT
TRBV7-2,TRBJ2-7,.,TRBD1,CASSLVVRQGDYEQYF,TGTGCCAGCAGCTTAGTCGTTAGACAGGGGGACTACGAGCAGTACTTC
TRBV10-3,TRBJ2-7,few,.,CAISDYYEQYF,TGTGCCATCAGTGATTATTACGAGCAGTACTTC
TRBV7-3,TRBJ2-1,.,.,CASSLPWQGRGNEQFF,TGTGCCAGCAGCTTACCTTGGCAGGGAAGGGGCAATGAGCAGTTCTTC
TRBV11-2,TRBJ1-3,.,.,CASSLAWPHSGNTIYF,TGTGCCAGCAGCTTAGCTTGGCCTCACTCTGGAAACACCATATATTTT
TRBV7-2,TRBJ2-3,.,.,CASSLAAIRSTDTQYF,TGTGCCAGCAGCTTAGCGGCAATCCGGAGCACAGATACGCAGTATTTT
TRBV2,TRBJ2-5,.,TRBD2,CASSESPSGETQYF,TGTGCCAGCAGTGAATCCCCTAGCGGAGAGACCCAGTACTTC
TRBV11-2,TRBJ2-5,.,TRBD1,CASSSWDRGRETQYF,TGTGCCAGCAGCTCCTGGGACAGGGGGCGGGAGACCCAGTACTTC
TRBV2,TRBJ1-6,.,.,CASSPDRSSYNSPLHF,TGTGCCAGCAGCCCTGACAGGAGCTCCTATAATTCACCCCTCCACTTT
TRBV19,TRBJ2-7,.,TRBD2,CASSQPGTISYEQYF,TGTGCCAGTTCCCAACCGGGGACTATCTCCTACGAGCAGTACTTC
TRBV4-3,TRBJ2-1,once,.,CASLGSVGDLYNEQFF,TGCGCCAGCTTAGGTAGCGTGGGGGATTTATACAATGAGCAGTTCTTC
TRBV7-8,TRBJ1-1,.,.,CASSPDRLNTEAFF,TGTGCCAGCAGCCCCGACAGACTGAACACTGAAGCTTTCTTT
TRBV5-4,TRBJ2-5,.,TRBD2,CASSSRGGLETQYF,TGTGCCAGCAGCTCTCGGGGGGGGCTGGAGACCCAGTACTTC
TRBV5-1,TRBJ2-7,.,.,CASSLGASVQSEQYF,TGCGCCAGCAGCTTGGGGGCATCCGTACAGTCCGAGCAGTACTTC
TRBV5-6,TRBJ2-7,once,TRBD1,CASSRAVGQSYEQYF,TGTGCCAGCAGCCGTGCGGTGGGACAGTCCTACGAGCAGTACTTC
TRBV7-2,TRBJ1-6,.,.,CASSLGGSSYNSPLHF,TGTGCCAGCAGCTTAGGCGGGAGCTCCTATAATTCACCCCTCCACTTT
TRBV5-1,TRBJ1-6,.,TRBD1,CASSRGQGVSPLHF,TGCGCCAGCAGCCGGGGACAGGGGGTATCACCCCTCCACTTT
TRBV10-3,TRBJ2-7,.,.,CAISPSSYEQYF,TGTGCCATCAGCCCCTCGAGTTACGAGCAGTACTTC
TRBV28,TRBJ1-1,.,TRBD1,CASRTGPVDEAFF,TGTGCCAGCAGGACAGGGCCCGTTGATGAAGCTTTCTTT